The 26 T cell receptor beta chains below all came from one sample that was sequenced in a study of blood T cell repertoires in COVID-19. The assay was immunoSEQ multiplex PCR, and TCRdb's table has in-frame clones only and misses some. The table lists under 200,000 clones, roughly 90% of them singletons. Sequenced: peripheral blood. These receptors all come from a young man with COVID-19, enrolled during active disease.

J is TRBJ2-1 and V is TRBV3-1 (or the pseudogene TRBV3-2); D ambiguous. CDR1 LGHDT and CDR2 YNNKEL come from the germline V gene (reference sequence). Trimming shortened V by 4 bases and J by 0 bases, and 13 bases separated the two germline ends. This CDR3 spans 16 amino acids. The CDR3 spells CASSRLSRSSYNEQFF. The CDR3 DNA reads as TGTGCCAGCAGCCGTCTTAGCCGGTCCTCCTACAATGAGCAGTTCTTC.

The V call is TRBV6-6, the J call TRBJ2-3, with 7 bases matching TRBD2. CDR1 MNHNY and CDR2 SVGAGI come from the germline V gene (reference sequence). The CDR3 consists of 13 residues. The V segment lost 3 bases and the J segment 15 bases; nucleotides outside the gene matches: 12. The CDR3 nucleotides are TGTGCCAGCAGTTATTGGGGGGGGGAGGTCACTTATTTT. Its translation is CASSYWGGEVTYF.

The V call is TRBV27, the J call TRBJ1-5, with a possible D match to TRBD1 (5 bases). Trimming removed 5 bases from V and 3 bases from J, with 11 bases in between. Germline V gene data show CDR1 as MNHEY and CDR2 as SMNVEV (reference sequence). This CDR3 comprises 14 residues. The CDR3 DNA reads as TGTGCCAGCAGTAACGGGGGTCTCAATCAGCCCCAGCATTTT. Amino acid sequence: CASSNGGLNQPQHF.

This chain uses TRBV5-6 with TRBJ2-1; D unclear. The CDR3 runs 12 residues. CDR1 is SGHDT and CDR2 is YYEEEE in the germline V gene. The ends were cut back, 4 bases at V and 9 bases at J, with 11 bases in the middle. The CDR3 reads CASSPTRSEQFF. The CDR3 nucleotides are TGTGCCAGCAGCCCAACCAGGTCTGAGCAGTTCTTC.

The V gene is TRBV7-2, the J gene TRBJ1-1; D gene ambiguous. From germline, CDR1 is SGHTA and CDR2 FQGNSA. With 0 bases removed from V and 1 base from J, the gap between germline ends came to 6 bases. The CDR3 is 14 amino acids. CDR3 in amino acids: CASSLAGANTEAFF. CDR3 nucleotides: TGTGCCAGCAGCTTAGCAGGAGCGAACACTGAAGCTTTCTTT.

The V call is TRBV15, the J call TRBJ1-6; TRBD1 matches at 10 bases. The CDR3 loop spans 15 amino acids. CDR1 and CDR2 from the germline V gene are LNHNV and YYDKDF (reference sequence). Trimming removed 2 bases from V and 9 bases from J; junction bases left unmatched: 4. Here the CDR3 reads CATSRRQGAVSPLHF. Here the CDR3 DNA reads TGTGCCACCAGCAGACGACAGGGGGCTGTTTCACCCCTCCACTTT.

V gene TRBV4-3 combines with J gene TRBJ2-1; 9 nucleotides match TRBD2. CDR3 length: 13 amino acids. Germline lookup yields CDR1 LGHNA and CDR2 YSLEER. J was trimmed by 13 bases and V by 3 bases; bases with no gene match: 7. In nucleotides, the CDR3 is TGCGCCAGCAGCCAGTTTAGCGGGAGCAATCAGTTCTTC. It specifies CASSQFSGSNQFF.

The CDR3 nucleotides are TGCGCCAGCAGCCAAGTTGCAGGGGGGATTCATGGCTACACCTTC. Its translation is CASSQVAGGIHGYTF. This chain joins TRBV4-3 and TRBJ1-2, with 7 nucleotides matching TRBD1. The CDR3 has 15 residues. V gave up 1 base and J gave up 6 bases; unmatched junction bases: 8. Germline V gene sequence: CDR1 LGHNA, CDR2 YSLEER.

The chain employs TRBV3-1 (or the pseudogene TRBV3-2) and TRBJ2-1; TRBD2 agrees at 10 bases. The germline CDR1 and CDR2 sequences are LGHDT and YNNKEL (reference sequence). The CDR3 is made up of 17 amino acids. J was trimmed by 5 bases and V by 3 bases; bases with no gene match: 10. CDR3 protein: CASSHAPLAGIHNEQFF. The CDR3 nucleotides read TGTGCCAGCAGCCATGCCCCACTAGCGGGGATACACAATGAGCAGTTCTTC.

Written as DNA, the CDR3 is TGTGCCAGCAGCCACCCTATGACTAGCGGATTATACGAGCAGTACTTC. It is translated as CASSHPMTSGLYEQYF. This rearrangement joins TRBV7-9 to TRBJ2-7, with 9 bases lining up with TRBD2. CDR1 and CDR2 from the germline V gene are SEHNR and FQNEAQ (reference sequence). The CDR3 covers 16 residues. Losses at the gene ends were 5 bases for V and 4 bases for J; bases not matched to a gene: 12.

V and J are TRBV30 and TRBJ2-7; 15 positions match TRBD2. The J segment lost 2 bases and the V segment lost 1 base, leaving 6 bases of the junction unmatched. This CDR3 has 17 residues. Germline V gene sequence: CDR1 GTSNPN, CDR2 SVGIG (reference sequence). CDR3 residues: CAWSAPGLAGGAYEQYF. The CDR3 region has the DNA TGTGCCTGGAGTGCACCGGGACTAGCGGGGGGCGCCTACGAGCAGTACTTC.

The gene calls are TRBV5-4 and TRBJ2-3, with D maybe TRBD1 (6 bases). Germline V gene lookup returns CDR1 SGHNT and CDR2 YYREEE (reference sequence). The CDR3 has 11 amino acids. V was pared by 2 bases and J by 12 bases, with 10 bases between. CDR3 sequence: CASSFMGAQYF. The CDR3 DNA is TGTGCCAGCAGCTTTATGGGGGCACAGTATTTT.

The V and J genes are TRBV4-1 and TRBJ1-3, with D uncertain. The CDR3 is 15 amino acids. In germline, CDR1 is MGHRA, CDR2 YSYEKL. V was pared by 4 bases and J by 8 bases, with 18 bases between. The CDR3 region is CASSLPGNRKDTIYF. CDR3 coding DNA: TGCGCCAGCAGCCTCCCGGGGAATCGAAAGGACACCATATATTTT.

The CDR3 DNA is TGTGCCAGCTCTCCCACCCCAGTCTCTCTCGAGCAGTACTTC. Translating it yields CASSPTPVSLEQYF. The V gene is TRBV9, the J gene TRBJ2-7; unclear D gene. The CDR3 is 14 residues long. V was shortened by 7 bases and J by 6 bases, with 20 bases between the two germline ends. Germline V gene sequence: CDR1 SGDLS, CDR2 YYNGEE.

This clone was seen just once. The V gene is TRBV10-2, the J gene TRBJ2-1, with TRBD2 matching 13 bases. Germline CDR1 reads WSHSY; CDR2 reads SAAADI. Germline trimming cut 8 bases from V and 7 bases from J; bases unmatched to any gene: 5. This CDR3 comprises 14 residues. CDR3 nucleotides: TGCGCCAGCTCCACTAGCGGGAGGGTGAATGAGCAGTTCTTC. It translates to CASSTSGRVNEQFF.

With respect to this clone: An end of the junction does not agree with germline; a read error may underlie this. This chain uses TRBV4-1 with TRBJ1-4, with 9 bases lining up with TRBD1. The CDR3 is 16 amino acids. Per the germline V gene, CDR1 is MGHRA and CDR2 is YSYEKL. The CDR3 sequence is CASSQDGTGFDEKLLF. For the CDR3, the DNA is TGCGCCAGCAGCCAAGATGGGACAGGGTTCGACGAAAAACTGCTTTTT.

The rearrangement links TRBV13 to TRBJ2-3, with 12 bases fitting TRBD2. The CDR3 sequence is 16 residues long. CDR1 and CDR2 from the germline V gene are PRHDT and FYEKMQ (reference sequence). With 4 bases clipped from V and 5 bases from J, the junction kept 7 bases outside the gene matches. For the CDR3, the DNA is TGTGCCAGCAGCTCCCCTAGCGGGAGGGCCGGAGATACGCAGTATTTT. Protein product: CASSSPSGRAGDTQYF.

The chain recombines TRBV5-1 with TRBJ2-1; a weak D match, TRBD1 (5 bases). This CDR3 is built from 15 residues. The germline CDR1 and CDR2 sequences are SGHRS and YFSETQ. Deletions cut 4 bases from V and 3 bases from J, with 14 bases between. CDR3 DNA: TGCGCCAGCAGCGGGGCGGCCCCGGGCTACAATGAGCAGTTCTTC. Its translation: CASSGAAPGYNEQFF.

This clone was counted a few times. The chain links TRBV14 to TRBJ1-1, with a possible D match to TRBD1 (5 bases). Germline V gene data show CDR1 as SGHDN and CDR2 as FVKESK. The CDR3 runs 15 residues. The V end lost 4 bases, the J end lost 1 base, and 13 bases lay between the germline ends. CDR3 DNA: TGTGCCAGCAGCCCAAGGCCGGACAAGAACACTGAAGCTTTCTTT. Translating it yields CASSPRPDKNTEAFF.

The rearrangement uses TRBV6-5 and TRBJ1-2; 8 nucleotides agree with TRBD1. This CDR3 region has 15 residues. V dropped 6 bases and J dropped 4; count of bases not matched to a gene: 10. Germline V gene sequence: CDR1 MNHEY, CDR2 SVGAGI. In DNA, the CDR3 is TGTGCCAGCAGGGTTGGACAGGGTGAGAGCTATGGCTACACCTTC. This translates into CASRVGQGESYGYTF.

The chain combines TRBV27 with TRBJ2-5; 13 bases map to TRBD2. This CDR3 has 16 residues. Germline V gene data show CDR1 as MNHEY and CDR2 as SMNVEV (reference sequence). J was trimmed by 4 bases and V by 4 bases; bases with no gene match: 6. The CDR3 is CASSSRLAGGLETQYF. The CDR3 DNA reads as TGTGCCAGCAGTTCCCGACTAGCGGGAGGTCTAGAGACCCAGTACTTC.

The CDR3 loop reads CASSQGSPNYGYTF. CDR3 sequence (DNA): TGTGCCAGCAGCCAGGGATCTCCTAACTATGGCTACACCTTC. This sequence joins TRBV7-2 and TRBJ1-2; TRBD1 is a possible D gene (5 bases). Germline CDR1 SGHTA, CDR2 FQGNSA. The CDR3 extends over 14 amino acids. V was trimmed by 5 bases and J by 0 bases, leaving 10 bases between them.

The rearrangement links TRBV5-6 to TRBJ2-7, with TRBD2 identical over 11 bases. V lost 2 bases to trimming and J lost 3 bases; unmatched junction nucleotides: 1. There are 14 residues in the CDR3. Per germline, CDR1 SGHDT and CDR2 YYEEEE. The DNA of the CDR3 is TGTGCCAGCAGCTTTGGGACTAGCGGCTACGAGCAGTACTTC. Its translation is CASSFGTSGYEQYF.

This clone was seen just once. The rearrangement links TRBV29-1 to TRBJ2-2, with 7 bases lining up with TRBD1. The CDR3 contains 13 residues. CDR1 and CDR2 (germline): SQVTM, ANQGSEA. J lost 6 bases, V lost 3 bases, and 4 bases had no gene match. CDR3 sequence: CSVEIQGPGELFF. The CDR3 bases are TGCAGCGTTGAGATACAGGGGCCCGGGGAGCTGTTTTTT.

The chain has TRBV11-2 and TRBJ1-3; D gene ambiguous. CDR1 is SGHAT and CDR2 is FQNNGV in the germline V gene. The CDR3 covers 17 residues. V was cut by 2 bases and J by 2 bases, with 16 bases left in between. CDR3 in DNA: TGTGCCAGCAGCTTAAAATTTGCCTGGCCAACTGGAAACACCATATATTTT. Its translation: CASSLKFAWPTGNTIYF.

CDR3 region: CASNLLTGGSGEAFF. The CDR3 DNA sequence: TGTGCCAGCAACCTTCTGACAGGGGGAAGTGGTGAAGCTTTCTTT. This chain connects TRBV2 to TRBJ1-1; 9 bases are a match to TRBD1. V dropped 7 bases and J dropped 7; count of bases not matched to a gene: 13. CDR1 and CDR2 from the germline V gene are SNHLY and FYNNEI. This CDR3 comprises 15 residues.